The clone carrying this T cell receptor (beta chain) was picked up a small number of times. Its antigen is as yet unknown. This entry belongs to a study of cytomegalovirus exposure and HLA in healthy donors. Points from the study as a whole: With high specificity and sensitivity, the classifier reportedly diagnosed cytomegalovirus status. HLA restriction was apparent for most CMV-associated TCR beta chains in a later analysis. Later analysis identified a missense DCLRE1C variant that was linked to TCR beta V- and J-gene trimming. Among the sequence variants, a highly shared cluster was likely an artifact of sequencing.

The PCR had 60 Vbeta and 13 Jbeta primers. Assay: immunoSEQ multiplex PCR; the TCRdb copy retains only in-frame clones and omits some. This table has roughly 100,000 clones, approximately 83% appearing once. The CDR3 extends over 14 amino acids. The V gene's germline CDR1 is MGHRA and CDR2 YSYEKL. V was cut by 0 bases and J by 1 base, with 6 bases left in between. The chain carries TRBV4-1 and TRBJ1-1; D remains unclear. Sequenced input: PBMCs. The TCR was taken from a female donor in good health and CMV-seropositive. CDR3 sequence reads: CASSQENRNTEAFF. DNA for the CDR3: TGCGCCAGCAGCCAAGAGAACAGGAACACTGAAGCTTTCTTT.